This T cell receptor beta chain was identified during a study of CD8 T cells in Susac syndrome. The CDR3 covers 17 residues. The J segment lost 1 base and the V segment lost 0 bases, leaving 11 bases of the junction unmatched. Per the germline V gene, CDR1 is SQVTM and CDR2 is ANQGSEA. An input of about 0.5 to 1 ug of RNA was subjected to reverse transcription using random hexamers. TCRdb re-analysed the immunoSEQ multiplex PCR reads in MiXCR, keeping a single row per CDR3 protein. Of about 120,000 distinct CDR3 sequences listed, around 94% are singletons. The TCR comes from a human donor with Susac syndrome. V gene TRBV29-1 combines with J gene TRBJ1-2, with 7 bases identical to TRBD1. The specimen sequenced was CD8+ T cells from PBMCs. CDR3 coding DNA: TGCAGCGTTGAAGAAATCCCCCGAGGACAGGTTAACTATGGCTACACCTTC. Protein: CSVEEIPRGQVNYGYTF.